Each of the 28 T cell receptor beta chains below was sequenced from the same sample in a study of blood T cells in healthy people across ages. Combining a sample-barcoded 5' primer with a J-beta primer mix, a second PCR ran for roughly 7 to 12 cycles. TCRdb fed the 5' RACE reads into MiXCR, producing one record per CDR3 protein. The repertoire holds 1.5 million to 2 million distinct CDR3 sequences, with roughly 49% as singletons. The sequenced sample consisted of blood. All receptors derive from a woman between 35 and 50 years old in good health.

V and J are TRBV27 and TRBJ2-3, with 8 bases identical to TRBD2. V dropped 2 bases and J dropped 13; count of bases not matched to a gene: 5. Per germline, CDR1 MNHEY and CDR2 SMNVEV (reference sequence). The CDR3 covers 12 residues. The CDR3 sequence is CASSLAGTRKYF. CDR3 bases: TGTGCCAGCAGTTTAGCCGGGACTAGGAAGTATTTT.

The rearrangement joins TRBV7-3 to TRBJ1-2, with 8 bases that match TRBD1. Germline CDR1 reads SGHTA; CDR2 reads FQGTGA. The V and J ends lost 4 bases and 4 bases, in that order; junction bases with no gene match: 11. The CDR3 extends over 16 amino acids. In DNA, the CDR3 is TGTGCCAGCAGCTCACAACCTCGGACAGGGATCTATGGCTACACCTTC. Translating it yields CASSSQPRTGIYGYTF.

This clonotype has just a few counts. The chain couples TRBV12-3 or TRBV12-4 to TRBJ2-1, with D perhaps matching TRBD1 (5 bases). The V end lost 2 bases, the J end lost 5 bases, and 16 bases lay between the germline ends. The CDR3 is 16 amino acids. In DNA form, the CDR3 reads TGTGCCAGCAGTTTATCCAGGGAAGAGATTCACAATGAGCAGTTCTTC. This gives the protein CASSLSREEIHNEQFF.

This clonotype was observed a handful of times. V is TRBV10-3 and J is TRBJ2-1, with TRBD2 as a possible D gene (5 bases). CDR3 length: 16 residues. V lost 8 bases and J lost 1, with 18 bases in between. The germline CDR1 and CDR2 sequences are ENHRY and SYGVKD. CDR3: CAIGESGLGSYNEQFF. CDR3 nucleotides: TGTGCCATCGGGGAAAGCGGACTGGGTTCCTACAATGAGCAGTTCTTC.

V and J are TRBV4-3 and TRBJ1-2; TRBD1 matches at 7 bases. Germline V gene sequence: CDR1 LGHNA, CDR2 YSLEER. V was pared by 0 bases and J by 2 bases, with 6 bases of the junction left unmatched. The CDR3 runs to 16 residues. DNA of the CDR3: TGCGCCAGCAGCCAAGACGCCGCCAGGGGGAACTATGGCTACACCTTC. Amino acid sequence: CASSQDAARGNYGYTF.

This clonotype was counted between two and nine times. This chain links TRBV12-3 or TRBV12-4 with TRBJ2-1; 8 bases match TRBD2. After removal of 5 bases from V and 2 bases from J, the junction contained 8 bases not matched to a gene. The CDR3 extends over 16 amino acids. The CDR3 loop reads CASSPTRGGPYNEQFF. The CDR3 DNA is TGTGCCAGCAGTCCCACCCGCGGGGGGCCCTACAATGAGCAGTTCTTC.

About this clonotype: One end of the junction varies from germline; a read error may be responsible. The chain is built from TRBV6-5 and TRBJ2-1, with TRBD1 matching over 7 bases. This CDR3 has 14 amino acids. Germline V CDR1 and CDR2: MNHEY, SVGAGI. The CDR3 loop is CTSSYSTGPNEQFF. CDR3 in DNA: TGTACCAGCAGTTACTCGACAGGGCCCAATGAGCAGTTCTTC.

This rearrangement joins TRBV29-1 to TRBJ2-2, with D hard to call. Trimming cost V 4 bases and J 3 bases, with 6 bases left between them. Germline V gene lookup returns CDR1 SQVTM and CDR2 ANQGSEA. CDR3 length: 12 amino acids. The CDR3 nucleotides read TGCAGCGTTGGCTATCACACCGGGGAGCTGTTTTTT. Protein product: CSVGYHTGELFF.

V usage is TRBV20-1 and J usage is TRBJ2-7; D call uncertain. V lost 1 base and J lost 1, with 8 bases in between. Per germline, CDR1 DFQATT and CDR2 SNEGSKA (reference sequence). CDR3 length equals 13 residues. The CDR3 coding sequence is TGCAGTGCTAGAGCGACCACTTCCTACGAGCAGTACTTC. This encodes CSARATTSYEQYF.

The V gene is TRBV4-3, the J gene TRBJ2-2; D is undetermined. The germline V gene has CDR1 LGHNA and CDR2 YSLEER. The CDR3 extends over 14 amino acids. Trimming removed 0 bases from V and 2 bases from J, with 4 bases in between. The CDR3 region is CASSQDPNTGELFF. As DNA, the CDR3 is TGCGCCAGCAGCCAAGATCCCAACACCGGGGAGCTGTTTTTT.

This clonotype has just one count. The rearrangement uses TRBV4-3 and TRBJ2-1; D is possibly TRBD2 (6 bases). The germline V gene has CDR1 LGHNA and CDR2 YSLEER. CDR3 length: 15 residues. The V end lost 2 bases, the J end lost 13 bases, and 21 bases lay between the germline ends. For the CDR3, the DNA is TGCGCCAGCAGCCAATCGGACGGGGAGGCAGAGACCCAGTTCTTC. Encoded protein: CASSQSDGEAETQFF.

The V and J genes are TRBV3-1 and TRBJ2-5, with 11 bases fitting TRBD2. Trimming took 3 bases from V and 2 from J; bases not matched to a gene: 8. The germline V gene has CDR1 LGHDT and CDR2 YNNKEL (reference sequence). CDR3 size: 17 residues. CDR3 loop: CASSHPNRLAGQETQYF. The CDR3 bases are TGTGCCAGCAGCCACCCCAATAGACTAGCGGGGCAAGAGACCCAGTACTTC.

The chain couples TRBV11-2 to TRBJ1-1; tentatively, D is TRBD1 (6 bases). This CDR3 has 13 residues. V lost 6 bases and J lost 2, with 10 bases in between. Per the germline V gene, CDR1 is SGHAT and CDR2 is FQNNGV. The CDR3, as DNA: TGTGCCAGCAGTTTGGACAGTAACACTGAAGCTTTCTTT. It codes for CASSLDSNTEAFF. Supplemented by reference TRBV11-2 and TRBJ1-1, the full variable domain reads EAGVAQSPRYKIIEKRQSVAFWCNPISGHATLYWYQQILGQGPKLLIQFQNNGVVDDSQLPKDRFSAERLKGVDSTLKIQPAKLEDSAVYLCASSLDSNTEAFFGQGTRLTVV.

This clonotype was picked up one time. The V gene is TRBV28, the J gene TRBJ2-7; TRBD1 or TRBD2 may be the D gene (5 bases each). In germline, CDR1 is MDHEN, CDR2 SYDVKM. CDR3 length: 15 residues. V dropped 5 bases and J dropped 4 bases, with 18 bases sitting between them. CDR3 sequence reads: CASSATGPKYYEQYF. As DNA, the CDR3 is TGTGCCAGCAGTGCAACGGGACCCAAATATTACGAGCAGTACTTC.

The rearrangement joins TRBV27 to TRBJ2-1; 10 bases line up with TRBD2. Trimming at V came to 7 bases and at J to 4 bases, leaving 13 bases not matched to a gene. The CDR3 loop spans 17 amino acids. Germline CDR1 and CDR2: MNHEY and SMNVEV (reference sequence). CDR3 in DNA: TGTGCCAGCACTCTAACCGTCCCTAGCGGGGGATACAATGAGCAGTTCTTC. Translation: CASTLTVPSGGYNEQFF.

The chain employs TRBV7-2 and TRBJ1-5, with TRBD1 as a possible D gene (5 bases). The germline gives CDR1 SGHTA, CDR2 FQGNSA. The CDR3 spans 16 residues. Trimming took off 1 base at V and 8 bases at J, with 18 bases between the two ends. Here the CDR3 DNA reads TGTGCCAGCAGCTTAGAATATAACAGGAAGGGCAAGCCCCAGCATTTT. Protein sequence: CASSLEYNRKGKPQHF.

The chain uses TRBV7-8 and TRBJ2-5, with no clear D. The V end was cut by 6 bases, the J end by 1 base, with 15 bases between. The CDR3 is 15 residues long. The germline V gene encodes CDR1 SGHVS and CDR2 FQNEAQ. CDR3 bases: TGTGCCAGCAGTTTTCCCGGGTCTCTCCAAGAGACCCAGTACTTC. Translated: CASSFPGSLQETQYF.

The chain carries TRBV9 and TRBJ1-1; 9 bases fit TRBD1. CDR3 length: 17 residues. CDR1 and CDR2 from the germline V gene are SGDLS and YYNGEE. V gave up 7 bases and J gave up 3 bases; unmatched junction bases: 16. The CDR3 reads CASRLPGQGTLDTEAFF. The DNA for the CDR3 is TGTGCCAGCCGACTTCCGGGACAGGGCACTTTGGACACTGAAGCTTTCTTT.

V and J are TRBV20-1 and TRBJ2-1, with 9 bases that match TRBD1. In germline, CDR1 is DFQATT, CDR2 SNEGSKA (reference sequence). After removal of 0 bases from V and 9 bases from J, the junction contained 9 bases not matched to a gene. This CDR3 region has 15 residues. CDR3 protein: CSARDPGQGEGEQFF. The CDR3, as DNA: TGCAGTGCTAGAGATCCGGGACAGGGTGAGGGTGAGCAGTTCTTC.

The count of this clonotype is one. The V call is TRBV7-9, the J call TRBJ2-1; 9 positions agree with TRBD2. Germline assignment: CDR1 SEHNR and CDR2 FQNEAQ (reference sequence). This CDR3 region has 18 residues. The V and J ends lost 6 bases and 4 bases, in that order; junction bases with no gene match: 16. CDR3: CASSPLLSSGISYNEQFF. Written as DNA, the CDR3 is TGTGCCAGCAGTCCTCTTTTGTCTAGCGGGATAAGTTACAATGAGCAGTTCTTC. Variable domain in full (rest from reference TRBV7-9 and TRBJ2-1): DTGVSQNPRHKITKRGQNVTFRCDPISEHNRLYWYRQTLGQGPEFLTYFQNEAQLEKSRLLSDRFSAERPKGSFSTLEIQRTEQGDSAMYLCASSPLLSSGISYNEQFFGPGTRLTVL.

The genes are TRBV27 and TRBJ2-5; weak D call: TRBD1 (6 bases). This CDR3 spans 16 amino acids. V was pared by 4 bases and J by 3 bases, with 18 bases between. CDR1 is MNHEY, CDR2 SMNVEV, per germline (reference sequence). The CDR3 nucleotides read TGTGCCAGCAGTTCAAGGCGCAGGGGTCCTAAAGAGACCCAGTACTTC. Its translation is CASSSRRRGPKETQYF.

The chain employs TRBV20-1 and TRBJ2-3; 12 nucleotides agree with TRBD2. CDR3 length: 16 amino acids. The germline gives CDR1 DFQATT, CDR2 SNEGSKA (reference sequence). J gave up 1 base and V 0 bases, and 2 bases lay outside the gene matches. The CDR3 loop is CSARDTSGGRTDTQYF. The CDR3 region has the DNA TGCAGTGCTAGAGATACTAGCGGGGGGCGCACAGATACGCAGTATTTT.

The J gene is TRBJ2-3, the V gene TRBV24-1, with D perhaps matching TRBD2 (5 bases). Germline V gene sequence: CDR1 KGHDR, CDR2 SFDVKD. This CDR3 spans 13 amino acids. Trimming cost V 4 bases and J 1 base, with 5 bases left between them. The CDR3 region is CATSEGGTDTQYF. CDR3 coding DNA: TGTGCCACCAGTGAGGGAGGCACAGATACGCAGTATTTT.

A few counts support this clonotype. The J gene is TRBJ2-7, the V gene TRBV11-2; D ambiguous. V was pared by 1 base and J by 1 base, with 11 bases between. The CDR3 length is 15 residues. Germline V lookup: CDR1 SGHAT, CDR2 FQNNGV. The CDR3 bases are TGTGCCAGCAGCTTAGGATTAGGCGTTTCCTACGAGCAGTACTTC. Its translation: CASSLGLGVSYEQYF.

This clonotype has more than one count but fewer than ten. The chain carries TRBV7-2 and TRBJ1-1; weak D call: TRBD1 (5 bases). The germline V and J ends were trimmed by 1 base and 4 bases, with 13 bases remaining between them. Germline loops: CDR1 SGHTA, CDR2 FQGNSA. This CDR3 region has 15 residues. CDR3 nucleotides: TGTGCCAGCAGCTTAGGTGGAGGGAGGGGCACTGAAGCTTTCTTT. Translation: CASSLGGGRGTEAFF.

The chain recombines TRBV9 with TRBJ1-4; perhaps TRBD1 as D (5 bases). V was trimmed by 0 bases and J by 4 bases, leaving 16 bases between them. Germline loops: CDR1 SGDLS, CDR2 YYNGEE. The CDR3 contains 17 residues. CDR3 sequence: CASSVGGGGPNNEKLFF. The CDR3 DNA sequence: TGTGCCAGCAGCGTAGGGGGTGGGGGTCCGAATAATGAAAAACTGTTTTTT.

This clonotype was detected a few times. In DNA form, the CDR3 reads TGTGCCAGCAGTGAAGCAAGGGGACGAGTCTACGAGCAGTACTTC. Translating it yields CASSEARGRVYEQYF. J is TRBJ2-7 and V is TRBV6-1; either TRBD1 or TRBD2 may fit D (5 bases each). This CDR3 region has 15 residues. CDR1 is MNHNS and CDR2 is SASEGT in the germline V gene. The ends were cut back, 0 bases at V and 3 bases at J, with 12 bases in the middle.

This clonotype was seen only a few times. The rearrangement links TRBV7-2 to TRBJ1-5, with TRBD1 matching 9 bases. The CDR3 consists of 15 residues. The germline V gene encodes CDR1 SGHTA and CDR2 FQGNSA. The V gene end was trimmed by 5 bases and the J gene end by 5 bases; junction bases not matched to a gene: 7. This CDR3 reads CASSPGQGFDQPQHF. The CDR3 nucleotides read TGTGCCAGCAGCCCGGGACAGGGTTTCGATCAGCCCCAGCATTTT.